The present T cell receptor beta chain was sequenced within a study of shared clonotypes between healthy human individuals. The wider study: Those who served as donors were a couple of women and three men between the ages of 18 and 49. There were three CD4 naive, three CD4 memory, two CD8 naive and one CD8 memory plates per donor. General study findings and limits: Rarefaction showed sorted-subset sequencing was incomplete despite large depth.

Adult donors, all healthy and HIV-negative, had no recent acute infections or vaccinations. Clones were sequenced by immunoSEQ multiplex PCR, and TCRdb holds only the in-frame ones, with some missing. This sample has 2 million to 2.5 million clones, with more than 85% found just once. A word on this clone: Its antigen remains unidentified.

V was trimmed by 4 bases and J by 6 bases, leaving 14 bases between them. Germline V CDR1 and CDR2: SGHRS, YFSETQ. The CDR3 has 14 residues. The sequenced material came from naive CD4+ T cells from PBMCs. The subset denotes: CD45RA+ positively selected. This sequence joins TRBV5-1 and TRBJ2-1, with TRBD2 as a possible D gene (6 bases). The TCR comes from a man between 18 and 29 years old in good health. Some clones in this sample may be carry-over from other donors' samples. Here the CDR3 reads CASSPREYSNEQFF. The CDR3 DNA sequence: TGCGCCAGCAGCCCACGGGAGTATAGCAATGAGCAGTTCTTC.